One and the same sample provided the 9 T cell receptor beta chains below, sequenced in a study of blood T cell repertoires in COVID-19. Some clones are missing from TCRdb's copy, which holds only in-frame ones; the method was immunoSEQ multiplex PCR. The table has around 60,000 clones, approximately 85% seen once. Material: peripheral blood. Receptors were obtained from a man aged 45-60 years with active COVID-19.

This clone is a singleton in its sample. The chain uses TRBV4-1 and TRBJ2-1; D may be TRBD1 (5 bases). Between the trimmed V and J ends, which lost 0 bases and 5 bases, there was a span of 8 bases. CDR1 and CDR2 from the germline V gene are MGHRA and YSYEKL. The CDR3 contains 14 residues. The CDR3 coding sequence is TGCGCCAGCAGCCAAGACCCAGGGAACAATGAGCAGTTCTTC. It encodes CASSQDPGNNEQFF.

The chain combines TRBV18 with TRBJ2-6; D is possibly TRBD2 (5 bases). V gave up 6 bases and J gave up 4 bases, with 13 bases separating them. The germline V gene has CDR1 KGHSH and CDR2 LQKENI. This CDR3 comprises 15 residues. The CDR3 nucleotides read TGTGCCAGCTCGGCCGGACTCGCGGGGGCCAACGTCCTGACTTTC. This sequence encodes CASSAGLAGANVLTF.

V is TRBV6-5 and J is TRBJ2-5; possible D gene TRBD1, 6 bases. The CDR3 is 15 amino acids. V lost 0 bases to trimming and J lost 1 base, with 9 bases between them. Looked up from germline, CDR1 is MNHEY and CDR2 is SVGAGI. The CDR3 sequence: CASSYSAGVQETQYF. CDR3 nucleotides: TGTGCCAGCAGTTACTCGGCAGGGGTCCAAGAGACCCAGTACTTC.

This clone turned up a few times. CDR3 nucleotide sequence: TGTGCCACCATTAGGCCGGGGAATGAAAAACTGTTTTTT. It yields the protein CATIRPGNEKLFF. The J gene is TRBJ1-4, the V gene TRBV28; D call uncertain. The V end lost 10 bases, the J end lost 5 bases, and 14 bases lay between the germline ends. The CDR3 covers 13 residues. Germline V lookup: CDR1 MDHEN, CDR2 SYDVKM.

V and J are TRBV7-8 and TRBJ1-6; D possibly corresponds to TRBD1 (5 bases). The germline V gene encodes CDR1 SGHVS and CDR2 FQNEAQ. The CDR3 totals 15 residues. Deletions cut 2 bases from V and 7 bases from J, with 12 bases between. The CDR3, as DNA: TGTGCCAGCAGCTTAACTTGGCAGGGCAATTCACCCCTCCACTTT. It translates to CASSLTWQGNSPLHF.

The chain couples TRBV7-9 to TRBJ2-1, with 9 nucleotides matching TRBD2. The length of the CDR3 is 14 residues. The V gene end was trimmed by 2 bases and the J gene end by 7 bases; junction bases not matched to a gene: 3. Per germline, CDR1 SEHNR and CDR2 FQNEAQ (reference sequence). This chain's CDR3 is CASSLSLAGNEQFF. The DNA of the CDR3 is TGTGCCAGCAGCTTAAGTCTAGCGGGGAATGAGCAGTTCTTC.

This clone was observed a handful of times. The chain recombines TRBV5-1 with TRBJ1-4, with TRBD1 matching 9 bases. Trimming cost V 4 bases and J 2 bases; bases outside gene matches: 6. The CDR3 covers 16 residues. Germline CDR1 is SGHRS and CDR2 is YFSETQ. The CDR3, as DNA: TGCGCCAGCAGCCGTACCGGGACAGGGACTAATGAAAAACTGTTTTTT. It translates to CASSRTGTGTNEKLFF.

This chain connects TRBV19 to TRBJ2-3; maybe TRBD1 (5 bases). In germline, CDR1 is LNHDA, CDR2 SQIVND (reference sequence). Trimming stripped 3 bases from V and 7 bases from J, with 20 bases between. The CDR3 runs to 16 residues. Here the CDR3 DNA reads TGTGCCAGTAGTATTACTCCAAGACCAGGGCATCATACGCAGTATTTT. Translation gives CASSITPRPGHHTQYF. The full variable domain, its missing parts supplied by reference TRBV19 and TRBJ2-3, is DGGITQSPKYLFRKEGQNVTLSCEQNLNHDAMYWYRQDPGQGLRLIYYSQIVNDFQKGDIAEGYSVSREKKESFPLTVTSAQKNPTAFYLCASSITPRPGHHTQYFGPGTRLTVL.

The chain is built from TRBV3-1 (or the pseudogene TRBV3-2) and TRBJ2-2, with D perhaps matching TRBD1 (7 bases). CDR3 length equals 15 residues. Trimming stripped 8 bases from V and 6 bases from J, with 19 bases between. The germline gives CDR1 LGHDT, CDR2 YNNKEL (reference sequence). The CDR3 DNA reads as TGTGCCAGCTTAGAGGGCGGGACAGCGGCCGGGGAGCTGTTTTTT. This sequence encodes CASLEGGTAAGELFF.